This paragraph covers one T cell receptor (beta chain) sequence. What it binds is not known. This sample is drawn from a study of beta chain features in type 1 diabetes. Broader study findings: In comparison with healthy donors, patients had naive, central memory and Treg TCRB repertoires that appeared more similar. In type 1 diabetes patients, VDJ junctions had fewer insertions; deletions at these junctions were more frequent.

Every bit of the isolated RNA underwent reverse transcription, so sequencing read expressed TCRB transcripts. Sequencing was performed with immunoSEQ multiplex PCR; in TCRdb, only in-frame clones are kept and a portion is missing. Counted here are just over 600,000 clones, about 16% occurring once; the ten biggest clones make up more than 0.08%. The CDR3 runs 16 residues. Germline CDR1 reads SGHTA; CDR2 reads FQGNSA. V was cut by 6 bases and J by 3 bases, with 20 bases left in between. This chain uses TRBV7-2 with TRBJ1-2; D is unresolved. Sequencing was performed on naive CD4+ T cells from blood. This sequence originates from a man aged 18 to 30 in good health. CDR3 region: CASRLDWAAGYYGYTF. The CDR3 DNA reads as TGTGCCAGCAGGTTGGACTGGGCGGCGGGTTACTATGGCTACACCTTC.